These 30 T cell receptor beta chains were sequenced from one sample in a study of cytomegalovirus exposure and HLA in healthy donors. The PCR had 60 Vbeta and 13 Jbeta primers. The method was immunoSEQ multiplex PCR; TCRdb's version includes in-frame clones alone and lacks a portion of them. The sample contains some 200,000 clones, over 65% of which appear only once. Sequences were obtained from PBMCs. All receptors come from a woman between 25 and 40 years old in good health and CMV-seronegative.

The CDR3, as DNA: TGTGCCAGCAGCTTAGGACAGGCGAACACTGAAGCTTTCTTT. Translation: CASSLGQANTEAFF. The J gene is TRBJ1-1, the V gene TRBV7-6, with TRBD1 as a possible D gene (6 bases). The CDR3 totals 14 residues. Trimming stripped 1 base from V and 1 base from J, with 7 bases between. Germline lookup yields CDR1 SGHVS and CDR2 FNYEAQ.

V and J are TRBV6-5 and TRBJ2-7; 8 bases map to TRBD2. CDR1 is MNHEY, CDR2 SVGAGI, per germline. Germline trimming cut 2 bases from V and 7 bases from J; bases unmatched to any gene: 13. This CDR3 has 16 residues. CDR3 protein: CASSYPRGGLLIEQYF. CDR3 in DNA: TGTGCCAGCAGTTACCCCCGGGGGGGGCTCCTGATTGAGCAGTACTTC.

This clone was counted once. V usage is TRBV6-1 and J usage is TRBJ2-1; D ambiguous. The ends were cut back, 4 bases at V and 0 bases at J, with 7 bases in the middle. The CDR3 is 14 amino acids. Germline CDR1 reads MNHNS; CDR2 reads SASEGT. This CDR3 is CASSVLNSYNEQFF. CDR3 in DNA: TGTGCCAGCAGTGTACTAAACTCCTACAATGAGCAGTTCTTC.

The CDR3: CASSFVAYQETQYF. The DNA for the CDR3 is TGTGCCAGCAGCTTCGTGGCTTATCAAGAGACCCAGTACTTC. This chain links TRBV7-9 with TRBJ2-5, with D uncertain. Germline assignment: CDR1 SEHNR and CDR2 FQNEAQ (reference sequence). V shed 3 bases and J shed 2 bases, with 10 bases lying between them. The CDR3 extends over 14 amino acids.

The rearrangement joins TRBV5-4 to TRBJ2-7; 14 bases align to TRBD2. This CDR3 contains 17 residues. Trimming cost V 0 bases and J 5 bases; bases outside gene matches: 7. CDR1 SGHNT and CDR2 YYREEE come from the germline V gene (reference sequence). The CDR3 DNA reads TGTGCCAGCAGCTTGGTGGGACTAGCGGGAGTATACCACGAGCAGTACTTC. Its translation is CASSLVGLAGVYHEQYF.

Only a few counts were recorded for this clone. The gene calls are TRBV5-4 and TRBJ2-1; 12 bases are shared with TRBD2. The CDR3 is made up of 19 amino acids. After removal of 0 bases from V and 0 bases from J, the junction contained 7 bases not matched to a gene. Looked up from germline, CDR1 is SGHNT and CDR2 is YYREEE (reference sequence). CDR3 region: CASSLGSSGRGRSYNEQFF. The CDR3 DNA sequence: TGTGCCAGCAGCTTGGGGTCTAGCGGGAGGGGTCGCTCCTACAATGAGCAGTTCTTC. The entire variable domain, with the rest obtained from reference TRBV5-4 and TRBJ2-1, is as follows: ETGVTQSPTHLIKTRGQQVTLRCSSQSGHNTVSWYQQALGQGPQFIFQYYREEENGRGNFPPRFSGLQFPNYSSELNVNALELDDSALYLCASSLGSSGRGRSYNEQFFGPGTRLTVL.

The chain uses TRBV29-1 and TRBJ2-3; 7 bases are shared with TRBD2. J gave up 0 bases and V 7 bases, and 4 bases lay outside the gene matches. The germline CDR1 and CDR2 sequences are SQVTM and ANQGSEA. This CDR3 has 13 amino acids. CDR3 nucleotide sequence: TGCAGCGGTACTAGCGAGAGCACAGATACGCAGTATTTT. Amino acid sequence: CSGTSESTDTQYF.

V is TRBV5-1 and J is TRBJ1-1, with D perhaps matching TRBD1 (5 bases). Trimming removed 0 bases from V and 0 bases from J, with 15 bases in between. Germline-derived CDR1 and CDR2 are SGHRS and YFSETQ. This CDR3 is built from 17 residues. This chain's CDR3 is CASSLVKGPELNTEAFF. The CDR3 coding sequence is TGCGCCAGCAGCTTGGTAAAGGGGCCCGAGCTGAACACTGAAGCTTTCTTT.

The rearrangement joins TRBV6-5 to TRBJ2-1; TRBD2 matches at 9 bases. The germline V gene encodes CDR1 MNHEY and CDR2 SVGAGI. J was trimmed by 2 bases and V by 2 bases; bases with no gene match: 4. The CDR3 sequence is 16 residues long. CDR3 sequence (DNA): TGTGCCAGCAGTTACGCTGGCGGGAGGGCCTACAATGAGCAGTTCTTC. It translates to CASSYAGGRAYNEQFF.

V usage is TRBV7-8 and J usage is TRBJ1-6; TRBD1 matches 8 bases. Germline V CDR1 and CDR2: SGHVS, FQNEAQ. CDR3 length equals 14 residues. With V trimmed by 2 bases and J by 10 bases, 4 bases remained unmatched. The CDR3 DNA reads as TGTGCCAGCAGCTTATGGCAGGGGGCCTCACCCCTCCACTTT. Translated, it gives CASSLWQGASPLHF. Complete variable domain (other parts from reference TRBV7-8 and TRBJ1-6): GAGVSQSPRYKVAKRGQDVALRCDPISGHVSLFWYQQALGQGPEFLTYFQNEAQLDKSGLPSDRFFAERPEGSVSTLKIQRTQQEDSAVYLCASSLWQGASPLHFGNGTRLTVT.

The rearrangement links TRBV27 to TRBJ1-4; D not resolved. The ends were cut back, 6 bases at V and 5 bases at J, with 28 bases in the middle. CDR1 and CDR2 (germline): MNHEY, SMNVEV (reference sequence). The CDR3 has 19 amino acids. The CDR3 DNA follows: TGTGCCAGCAGCGTTATGCTTACCGGGCGGGCAGGAGGGAATGAAAAACTGTTTTTT. Translation: CASSVMLTGRAGGNEKLFF.

The CDR3 region is CASSLTSGSYQFF. The CDR3 bases are TGCGCCAGCAGCTTGACCAGCGGGAGTTACCAGTTCTTC. The chain carries TRBV5-1 and TRBJ2-1; TRBD2 matches 8 bases. The germline V gene has CDR1 SGHRS and CDR2 YFSETQ. CDR3 length equals 13 residues. V was pared by 1 base and J by 13 bases, with 7 bases of the junction left unmatched.

This chain uses TRBV4-3 with TRBJ2-5; D perhaps matches TRBD2 (7 bases). CDR3 size: 15 residues. In germline, CDR1 is LGHNA, CDR2 YSLEER. The V end was cut by 1 base, the J end by 2 bases, with 11 bases between. The CDR3 loop reads CASSQARGAQETQYF. CDR3 in DNA: TGCGCCAGCAGCCAAGCCCGGGGGGCGCAAGAGACCCAGTACTTC.

The genes are TRBV2 and TRBJ2-7; D is undetermined. V lost 5 bases, J lost 2 bases, and 13 bases lay in between. The CDR3 is made up of 14 amino acids. Per the germline V gene, CDR1 is SNHLY and CDR2 is FYNNEI. CDR3 protein: CASSQLPTTYEQYF. The CDR3 DNA reads as TGTGCCAGCAGTCAACTCCCTACGACCTACGAGCAGTACTTC.

The rearrangement joins TRBV30 to TRBJ2-7; 10 bases map to TRBD2. The CDR3 is made up of 16 amino acids. The germline V gene has CDR1 GTSNPN and CDR2 SVGIG (reference sequence). J was trimmed by 0 bases and V by 3 bases; bases with no gene match: 8. This CDR3 reads CAWRDPPSGSSYEQYF. The CDR3 nucleotides are TGTGCCTGGAGGGACCCTCCTAGCGGGAGCTCCTACGAGCAGTACTTC.

In its sample, this clone was seen once. The chain uses TRBV20-1 and TRBJ2-5, with a weak D call TRBD1 (6 bases). The CDR3 sequence is 11 residues long. CDR1 and CDR2 from the germline V gene are DFQATT and SNEGSKA (reference sequence). V was pared by 6 bases and J by 1 base, with 6 bases between. The CDR3 nucleotides are TGCAGTGCAGGGGGCCAAGAGACCCAGTACTTC. Translated, it gives CSAGGQETQYF.

V gene TRBV2 combines with J gene TRBJ2-1; 9 bases map to TRBD1. This CDR3 is built from 12 residues. Germline V gene data show CDR1 as SNHLY and CDR2 as FYNNEI. This CDR3 reads CALGQGDNEQFF. The DNA of the CDR3 is TGTGCATTGGGACAGGGCGACAATGAGCAGTTCTTC.

There are a few counts of this clone. A read error may account for a junction end that differs from germline. This rearrangement joins TRBV4-1 to TRBJ1-1; D is unclear. This CDR3 has 13 amino acids. In germline, CDR1 is MGHRA, CDR2 YSYEKL. CDR3 sequence (DNA): TGTGCCAGCAGCCAAGAGTCCGCGAGAGAAGCTTTCTTT. This encodes CASSQESAREAFF.

The sample holds a few counts of this clone. The rearrangement uses TRBV5-4 and TRBJ2-7; 7 bases line up with TRBD2. Losses at the gene ends were 0 bases for V and 0 bases for J; bases not matched to a gene: 6. This CDR3 is built from 16 residues. The germline gives CDR1 SGHNT, CDR2 YYREEE (reference sequence). Here the CDR3 DNA reads TGTGCCAGCAGCTTGGTTCCCGGGACTAACTCCTACGAGCAGTACTTC. It encodes CASSLVPGTNSYEQYF.

V and J are TRBV5-1 and TRBJ1-3; D may be TRBD1 (5 bases). In germline, CDR1 is SGHRS, CDR2 YFSETQ. V was trimmed by 0 bases and J by 0 bases, leaving 10 bases between them. The CDR3 consists of 16 residues. CDR3 residues: CASSLDTGISGNTIYF. CDR3 bases: TGCGCCAGCAGCTTGGATACAGGAATCTCTGGAAACACCATATATTTT.

This clone came up a few times. The rearrangement joins TRBV4-3 to TRBJ2-2, with D maybe TRBD1 (5 bases). CDR1 and CDR2 from the germline V gene are LGHNA and YSLEER. Trimming left V 4 bases short and J 7 bases short, with 13 bases between. The length of the CDR3 is 14 residues. CDR3 bases: TGCGCCAGCAGCCGACACCTCCAGGGCGGGGAGCTGTTTTTT. Its protein is CASSRHLQGGELFF.

Details on this clone: The identical CDR3 is also encoded by other nucleotide sequences in the sample. V usage is TRBV6-5 and J usage is TRBJ1-1, with D possibly TRBD1 on 6 matching bases. The CDR3 is 14 amino acids. Germline-derived CDR1 and CDR2 are MNHEY and SVGAGI. Trimming removed 7 bases from V and 4 bases from J, with 16 bases in between. This chain's CDR3 is CASIPPGQATEAFF. The CDR3 bases are TGTGCCAGCATACCTCCGGGACAAGCCACTGAAGCTTTCTTT.

This chain connects TRBV9 to TRBJ1-2, with D unresolved. The CDR3 spans 15 residues. CDR1 SGDLS and CDR2 YYNGEE come from the germline V gene. Trimming stripped 0 bases from V and 8 bases from J, with 17 bases between. The CDR3 sequence: CASSVAAGIEFGYTF. CDR3 bases: TGTGCCAGCAGCGTAGCGGCCGGGATCGAGTTCGGCTACACCTTC.

The V call is TRBV2, the J call TRBJ2-1; 10 nucleotides match TRBD2. Germline V gene lookup returns CDR1 SNHLY and CDR2 FYNNEI. V lost 3 bases and J lost 7; bases outside the gene matches: 6. The length of the CDR3 is 15 residues. The CDR3 nucleotides are TGTGCCAGCAGTGAGGCTAGCGGGAGTTTTAATGAGCAGTTCTTC. Encoded protein: CASSEASGSFNEQFF.

CDR3 residues: CASSPKGGHRDQFF. The CDR3 coding sequence is TGCGCCAGCAGCCCGAAGGGGGGGCACAGGGATCAGTTCTTC. The chain combines TRBV5-1 with TRBJ2-1, with D perhaps TRBD2 (7 bases). Germline values: CDR1 SGHRS, CDR2 YFSETQ. The V and J ends lost 4 bases and 13 bases respectively, with 21 bases between them. The CDR3 contains 14 residues.

The gene calls are TRBV14 and TRBJ1-2; D is perhaps TRBD1 (6 bases). The CDR3 has 15 residues. Germline lookup yields CDR1 SGHDN and CDR2 FVKESK. V lost 0 bases and J lost 8, with 16 bases in between. CDR3 residues: CASSQDLTGYYGYTF. The CDR3 nucleotides are TGTGCCAGCAGCCAAGACCTTACAGGGTATTACGGCTACACCTTC. Combining the CDR3 with reference TRBV14 and TRBJ1-2 gives the whole variable domain EAGVTQFPSHSVIEKGQTVTLRCDPISGHDNLYWYRRVMGKEIKFLLHFVKESKQDESGMPNNRFLAERTGGTYSTLKVQPAELEDSGVYFCASSQDLTGYYGYTFGSGTRLTVV.

Here the CDR3 reads CASSEAGQYGYTF. The CDR3 coding sequence is TGTGCCAGCAGTGAAGCGGGACAATATGGCTACACCTTC. The V gene is TRBV2, the J gene TRBJ1-2; possible D gene TRBD1, 6 bases. The length of the CDR3 is 13 residues. The V gene lost 0 bases and the J gene lost 5 bases, with 7 bases spanning the gap. The germline V gene has CDR1 SNHLY and CDR2 FYNNEI.

V usage is TRBV7-3 and J usage is TRBJ1-1; D unresolved. CDR1 and CDR2 from the germline V gene are SGHTA and FQGTGA. V lost 0 bases and J 0 bases, leaving 11 bases between the germline ends. The CDR3 is 16 residues long. The CDR3 protein is CASSLTQFSMNTEAFF. CDR3 nucleotides: TGTGCCAGCAGCTTAACACAGTTCTCTATGAACACTGAAGCTTTCTTT.

This clone has just one count. The rearrangement uses TRBV19 and TRBJ1-5; D gene unclear. V lost 7 bases and J 3 bases, leaving 13 bases between the germline ends. The germline V gene encodes CDR1 LNHDA and CDR2 SQIVND (reference sequence). This CDR3 contains 14 residues. CDR3 loop: CASTRWQDNQPQHF. As DNA, the CDR3 is TGTGCCAGTACCAGGTGGCAAGACAATCAGCCCCAGCATTTT.

This clone was seen once. The CDR3 protein is CARRTDYEQYF. DNA of the CDR3: TGCGCCAGGAGGACAGATTACGAGCAGTACTTC. This rearrangement joins TRBV5-1 to TRBJ2-7, with D possibly being TRBD1 (6 bases). V lost 8 bases, J lost 4 bases, and 10 bases lay in between. Germline V CDR1 and CDR2: SGHRS, YFSETQ. The CDR3 loop spans 11 amino acids.